The 25 T cell receptor beta chains below come from one sample, sequenced in a study of blood T cell repertoires in COVID-19. Here immunoSEQ multiplex PCR was the method, and the copy in TCRdb shows in-frame clones only, minus some. The sample records under 200,000 clones, about 74% being singletons. Sequences were obtained from peripheral blood. All receptors derive from a woman over 75 with acute or convalescent COVID-19.

The chain carries TRBV28 and TRBJ2-5, with a possible D match to TRBD1 (6 bases). Trimming took off 3 bases at V and 2 bases at J, with 13 bases between the two ends. The CDR3 runs to 15 residues. Germline-derived CDR1 and CDR2 are MDHEN and SYDVKM. CDR3: CASSFHGTTQETQYF. CDR3 bases: TGTGCCAGCAGTTTCCACGGGACAACTCAAGAGACCCAGTACTTC. Full variable domain (rest looked up from reference TRBV28 and TRBJ2-5): DVKVTQSSRYLVKRTGEKVFLECVQDMDHENMFWYRQDPGLGLRLIYFSYDVKMKEKGDIPEGYSVSREKKERFSLILESASTNQTSMYLCASSFHGTTQETQYFGPGTRLLVL.

For the CDR3, the DNA is TGCGCCAGCAGCTCCAAAGCGGGACAGGGTAGAAATGAGCAGTTCTTC. This gives the protein CASSSKAGQGRNEQFF. The rearrangement uses TRBV5-1 and TRBJ2-1; 9 bases are shared with TRBD1. The CDR3 consists of 16 residues. The germline CDR1 and CDR2 sequences are SGHRS and YFSETQ. Losses at the gene ends were 3 bases for V and 7 bases for J; bases not matched to a gene: 11.

This clone showed up just once. The chain uses TRBV19 and TRBJ2-6; TRBD2 is a possible D gene (6 bases). The CDR3 is made up of 16 amino acids. CDR1 is LNHDA, CDR2 SQIVND, per germline (reference sequence). V was clipped by 9 bases and J by 0 bases, with 15 bases between them. The DNA of the CDR3 is TGTGCCAGCCGGGAGACAGCGAGCTCTGGGGCCAACGTCCTGACTTTC. This encodes CASRETASSGANVLTF.

The V call is TRBV28, the J call TRBJ2-2; D is undetermined. This CDR3 has 14 residues. Germline V gene data show CDR1 as MDHEN and CDR2 as SYDVKM. V was clipped by 3 bases and J by 1 base, with 6 bases between them. The CDR3: CASSFTLNTGELFF. DNA for the CDR3: TGTGCCAGCAGTTTTACTCTGAACACCGGGGAGCTGTTTTTT.

The chain links TRBV6-6 to TRBJ2-3, with 10 bases lining up with TRBD2. This CDR3 region has 16 residues. V shed 0 bases and J 3 bases; nucleotides not matched to a gene: 3. Per germline, CDR1 MNHNY and CDR2 SVGAGI (reference sequence). As DNA, the CDR3 is TGTGCCAGCAGTTACTCACTAGCGGGATTGACAGATACGCAGTATTTT. Its translation: CASSYSLAGLTDTQYF.

The rearrangement links TRBV19 to TRBJ1-5, with D possibly matching TRBD1 (6 bases). The V gene lost 3 bases and the J gene lost 5 bases, with 8 bases spanning the gap. The CDR3 totals 13 residues. The germline V gene has CDR1 LNHDA and CDR2 SQIVND (reference sequence). The CDR3 sequence is CASSMDRDQPQHF. CDR3 bases: TGTGCCAGTAGTATGGACAGAGATCAGCCCCAGCATTTT. The variable domain in full, completed from reference TRBV19 and TRBJ1-5, reads DGGITQSPKYLFRKEGQNVTLSCEQNLNHDAMYWYRQDPGQGLRLIYYSQIVNDFQKGDIAEGYSVSREKKESFPLTVTSAQKNPTAFYLCASSMDRDQPQHFGDGTRLSIL.

The V call is TRBV24-1, the J call TRBJ2-3; maybe TRBD2 (6 bases). The V gene's germline CDR1 is KGHDR and CDR2 SFDVKD. The CDR3 consists of 14 residues. Trimming pared 7 bases from V and 2 bases from J, leaving 12 bases between. CDR3 nucleotides: TGTGCCACCAGATCAAGGACTAACACAGATACGCAGTATTTT. Its protein product is CATRSRTNTDTQYF.

The chain recombines TRBV28 with TRBJ1-4; D is perhaps TRBD1 (5 bases). Trimming cost V 3 bases and J 8 bases, with 16 bases left between them. Germline values: CDR1 MDHEN, CDR2 SYDVKM. This CDR3 comprises 15 residues. The CDR3 DNA follows: TGTGCCAGCAGTTTCGGGACTCTTGAAGGGGAAAAACTGTTTTTT. This encodes CASSFGTLEGEKLFF.

The rearrangement uses TRBV6-1 and TRBJ2-5; 10 positions agree with TRBD1. Unmatched junction bases numbered 7, after V lost 2 bases and J lost 4 bases. The CDR3 runs to 16 residues. The germline V gene has CDR1 MNHNS and CDR2 SASEGT. The CDR3 sequence is CASSELPGQGSETQYF. The DNA for the CDR3 is TGTGCCAGCAGTGAACTTCCGGGACAGGGGTCAGAGACCCAGTACTTC.

For the CDR3, the DNA is TGTGCCAGCAGTGAATCAGGCTATGGCTACACCTTC. Translation: CASSESGYGYTF. V gene TRBV6-1 combines with J gene TRBJ1-2; the D is unclear. The CDR3 extends over 12 amino acids. The V end lost 2 bases, the J end lost 4 bases, and 5 bases lay between the germline ends. Looked up from germline, CDR1 is MNHNS and CDR2 is SASEGT.

The CDR3 sequence: CASSIHGETQYF. The CDR3 DNA reads as TGTGCCAGTAGTATCCATGGCGAGACCCAGTACTTC. V and J are TRBV19 and TRBJ2-5; D ambiguous. Trimming pared 3 bases from V and 5 bases from J, leaving 7 bases between. The CDR3 extends over 12 amino acids. Germline V gene sequence: CDR1 LNHDA, CDR2 SQIVND (reference sequence).

The chain has TRBV5-1 and TRBJ1-1; D is unresolved. This CDR3 is built from 13 residues. Germline V gene sequence: CDR1 SGHRS, CDR2 YFSETQ. V lost 1 base and J 4 bases, leaving 8 bases between the germline ends. The CDR3 spells CASSLWEGTEAFF. The CDR3 DNA is TGCGCCAGCAGCTTGTGGGAGGGCACTGAAGCTTTCTTT.

The V and J genes are TRBV10-2 and TRBJ1-4; the match to TRBD1 covers 7 bases. Germline assignment: CDR1 WSHSY and CDR2 SAAADI. The V and J ends lost 8 bases and 8 bases, in that order; junction bases with no gene match: 2. The CDR3 has 11 residues. DNA of the CDR3: TGCGCCAGCCAGGGACAGGAAAAACTGTTTTTT. Translation: CASQGQEKLFF.

This clone appeared a few times. This sequence joins TRBV27 and TRBJ2-3, with 8 positions matching TRBD2. The V gene end was trimmed by 6 bases and the J gene end by 0 bases; junction bases not matched to a gene: 2. The germline gives CDR1 MNHEY, CDR2 SMNVEV (reference sequence). The CDR3 consists of 14 residues. The CDR3 spells CASRASGSTDTQYF. In DNA form, the CDR3 reads TGTGCCAGCAGGGCTAGCGGGAGCACAGATACGCAGTATTTT.

CDR3 loop: CASSYWGVGNTGELFF. CDR3 in DNA: TGTGCCAGCAGTTACTGGGGAGTAGGGAACACCGGGGAGCTGTTTTTT. J is TRBJ2-2 and V is TRBV6-2 or TRBV6-3; tentatively, D is TRBD2 (5 bases). The CDR3 contains 16 residues. Trimming cost V 1 base and J 1 base, with 10 bases left between them. Germline V gene data show CDR1 as MNHEY and CDR2 as SVGEGT.

This clone was seen only once. The chain links TRBV11-2 to TRBJ1-1, with TRBD1 as a possible D gene (6 bases). V was clipped by 4 bases and J by 2 bases, with 17 bases between them. Germline assignment: CDR1 SGHAT and CDR2 FQNNGV. This CDR3 has 16 residues. CDR3 DNA: TGTGCCAGCAGCTCCGCCCCCCGGGGGGCCAACACTGAAGCTTTCTTT. Its protein is CASSSAPRGANTEAFF.

This clone showed up just a few times. V and J are TRBV24-1 and TRBJ2-1; TRBD2 matches at 11 bases. V lost 3 bases, J lost 3 bases, and 3 bases stayed unmatched. The CDR3 loop spans 16 amino acids. CDR1 KGHDR and CDR2 SFDVKD come from the germline V gene. The CDR3 loop is CATSDPTSGSYNEQFF. In DNA form, the CDR3 reads TGTGCCACCAGTGATCCAACTAGCGGGAGCTACAATGAGCAGTTCTTC.

V usage is TRBV5-1 and J usage is TRBJ2-7, with TRBD1 matching 10 bases. Germline values: CDR1 SGHRS, CDR2 YFSETQ. This CDR3 has 15 residues. The V gene end was trimmed by 4 bases and the J gene end by 1 base; junction bases not matched to a gene: 5. The chain's CDR3 is CASSPAGQGSYEQYF. The CDR3 DNA is TGCGCCAGCAGCCCCGCGGGACAGGGGTCCTACGAGCAGTACTTC.

This sequence joins TRBV5-4 and TRBJ1-6, with 10 positions matching TRBD1. This CDR3 is built from 15 residues. In germline, CDR1 is SGHNT, CDR2 YYREEE (reference sequence). V lost 5 bases to trimming and J lost 6 bases; unmatched junction nucleotides: 5. The DNA of the CDR3 is TGTGCCAGCAGTCCTGGACAGGGGGGTAATTCACCCCTCCACTTT. Translated: CASSPGQGGNSPLHF.

The V gene is TRBV20-1, the J gene TRBJ2-3; perhaps TRBD1 as D (5 bases). Trimming shortened V by 3 bases and J by 3 bases, and 13 bases separated the two germline ends. CDR3 length: 14 residues. CDR1 DFQATT and CDR2 SNEGSKA come from the germline V gene (reference sequence). CDR3 sequence (DNA): TGCAGTGCTAGTCGCCAGGGCCGGACAGATACGCAGTATTTT. Translated: CSASRQGRTDTQYF.

The chain employs TRBV7-8 and TRBJ2-1; possibly TRBD1 for D (6 bases). With 4 bases removed from V and 6 bases from J, the gap between germline ends came to 13 bases. The CDR3 runs to 14 residues. Germline V gene lookup returns CDR1 SGHVS and CDR2 FQNEAQ. CDR3 sequence reads: CASSSSWTVNEQFF. The CDR3 region has the DNA TGTGCCAGCAGCTCGAGTTGGACAGTCAATGAGCAGTTCTTC.

The genes are TRBV7-9 and TRBJ2-1, with 10 bases that match TRBD2. This CDR3 is built from 15 residues. CDR1 and CDR2 (germline): SEHNR, FQNEAQ (reference sequence). The ends lost 5 bases at V and 7 bases at J; junction bases unmatched: 8. The DNA for the CDR3 is TGTGCCAGCAGCCCAAGTGAAGCGGGAGGGAATGAGCAGTTCTTC. Translated, it gives CASSPSEAGGNEQFF. Variable domain in full (rest from reference TRBV7-9 and TRBJ2-1): DTGVSQNPRHKITKRGQNVTFRCDPISEHNRLYWYRQTLGQGPEFLTYFQNEAQLEKSRLLSDRFSAERPKGSFSTLEIQRTEQGDSAMYLCASSPSEAGGNEQFFGPGTRLTVL.

The V and J genes are TRBV7-9 and TRBJ2-2; no reliable D call. V lost 2 bases, J lost 6 bases, and 7 bases lay in between. Germline values: CDR1 SEHNR, CDR2 FQNEAQ (reference sequence). CDR3 length: 13 residues. The CDR3 nucleotides are TGTGCCAGCAGCTTAATGGGCTCCGGGGAGCTGTTTTTT. It encodes CASSLMGSGELFF.

The chain uses TRBV7-8 and TRBJ2-4; 7 bases line up with TRBD1. The CDR3 extends over 13 amino acids. CDR1 is SGHVS, CDR2 FQNEAQ, per germline. The junction had 7 bases not matched to a gene; V was cut back by 1 base and J by 13 bases. The CDR3 nucleotides are TGTGCCAGCAGCTTAGGGTCGGACAGGCTACAGTACTTC. It codes for CASSLGSDRLQYF.

The gene calls are TRBV7-2 and TRBJ2-5, with 14 bases identical to TRBD2. J lost 4 bases, V lost 5 bases, and 12 bases had no gene match. This CDR3 region has 18 residues. The germline gives CDR1 SGHTA, CDR2 FQGNSA. The CDR3 loop is CASSPGTSGSFGGETQYF. DNA for the CDR3: TGTGCCAGCAGCCCCGGGACTAGCGGGAGTTTTGGTGGAGAGACCCAGTACTTC. The whole variable domain, filled in from reference TRBV7-2 and TRBJ2-5, reads GAGVSQSPSNKVTEKGKDVELRCDPISGHTALYWYRQSLGQGLEFLIYFQGNSAPDKSGLPSDRFSAERTGGSVSTLTIQRTQQEDSAVYLCASSPGTSGSFGGETQYFGPGTRLLVL.